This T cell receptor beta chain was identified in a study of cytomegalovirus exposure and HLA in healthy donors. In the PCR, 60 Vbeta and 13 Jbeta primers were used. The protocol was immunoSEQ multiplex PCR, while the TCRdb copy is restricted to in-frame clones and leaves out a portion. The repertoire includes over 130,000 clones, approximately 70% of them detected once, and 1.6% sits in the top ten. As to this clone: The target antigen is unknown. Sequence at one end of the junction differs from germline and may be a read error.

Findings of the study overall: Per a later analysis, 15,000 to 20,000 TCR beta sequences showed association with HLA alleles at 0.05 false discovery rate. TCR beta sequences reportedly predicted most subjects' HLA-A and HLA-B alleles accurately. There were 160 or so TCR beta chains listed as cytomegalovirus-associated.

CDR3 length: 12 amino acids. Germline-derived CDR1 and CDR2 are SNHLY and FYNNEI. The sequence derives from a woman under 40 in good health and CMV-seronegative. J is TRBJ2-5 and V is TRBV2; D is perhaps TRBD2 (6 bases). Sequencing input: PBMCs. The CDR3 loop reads CASCGIQETRYF. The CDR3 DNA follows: TGTGCCAGCTGCGGGATCCAAGAGACCCGGTACTTC.